The rows below give T cell receptor beta chains drawn from one sample of a study of identical twins. Using its own MiXCR run on the 5' RACE reads, TCRdb lists one record per CDR3 protein. The sample yields some 1,600,000 distinct CDR3 sequences, around 29% seen once. What was sequenced was cord blood. These receptors were obtained from a newborn girl in good health. The CDR3 runs from the conserved cysteine through the conserved F or W. D genes are given only for firm matches. The size field is filled for only some rows; it gives once, few, many or a size class.

TRBJ2-7 NA NA 11 TRBV25-1 TGTGCCAGCAGTGAGTTCTCTTGGCAGTACTTC CASSEFSWQYF
TRBJ2-1 NA NA 14 TRBV15 TGTGCCACCAGCAGGGCCGGTCCTTACTATGAGCAGTTCTTC CATSRAGPYYEQFF
TRBJ1-5 NA few 13 TRBV5-6 TGTGCCAGCAGCTCAGAGGGGGGCCAGCCCCAGCATTTT CASSSEGGQPQHF
TRBJ2-1 TRBD2 NA 15 TRBV7-2 TGTGCCAGCAGCTGGGTAGCGGGGCAACTCAATGAGCAGTTCTTC CASSWVAGQLNEQFF
TRBJ2-1 TRBD2 NA 19 TRBV28 TGTGCCAGCAGTTTGGATCACATGCGGCGGGAGAGCACCTACAATGAGCAGTTCTTC CASSLDHMRRESTYNEQFF
TRBJ2-1 TRBD2 NA 15 TRBV12-3/TRBV12-4 TGTGCCAGCAGTTTCGTAGCGGGGGGGCCCAATGAGCAGTTCTTC CASSFVAGGPNEQFF
TRBJ2-7 NA NA 13 TRBV29-1 TGCAGCGTTGTACGAGGGGCCCTCGGAGGGCAGTACTTC CSVVRGALGGQYF
TRBJ1-1 NA many 12 TRBV5-1 TGCGCCAGCAGCTTGCCAGGGACTGAAGCTTTCTTT CASSLPGTEAFF
TRBJ1-1 NA NA 12 TRBV3-1 TGTGCCAGCAGCTACGGAGGGGCTGAAGCTTTCTTT CASSYGGAEAFF
TRBJ1-2 TRBD1 few 14 TRBV20-1 TGCAGTGCTAGCTCCGGGACAGGGGGCTATGGCTACACCTTC CSASSGTGGYGYTF
TRBJ1-2 NA NA 14 TRBV19 TGTGCCAGTAGCAACCTCAGAGAAGGCTATGGCTACACCTTC CASSNLREGYGYTF
TRBJ1-4 TRBD1 NA 15 TRBV19 TGTGCCAGTAGTACGTCCGGGACAGAAAATGAAAAACTGTTTTTT CASSTSGTENEKLFF
TRBJ2-4 NA NA 15 TRBV13 TGTGCCAGCAGCCGGGACACGGGGATGCTAAACATTCAGTACTTC CASSRDTGMLNIQYF
TRBJ2-7 NA NA 14 TRBV10-3 TGTGCCATCAGTGATCCGGGGAGCGGTAATGAGCAGTACTTC CAISDPGSGNEQYF
TRBJ2-7 TRBD1 NA 17 TRBV3-1 TGTGCCAGCAGCCGACTATATCCCCAGGGGGTTTACAATGAGCAGTACTTC CASSRLYPQGVYNEQYF